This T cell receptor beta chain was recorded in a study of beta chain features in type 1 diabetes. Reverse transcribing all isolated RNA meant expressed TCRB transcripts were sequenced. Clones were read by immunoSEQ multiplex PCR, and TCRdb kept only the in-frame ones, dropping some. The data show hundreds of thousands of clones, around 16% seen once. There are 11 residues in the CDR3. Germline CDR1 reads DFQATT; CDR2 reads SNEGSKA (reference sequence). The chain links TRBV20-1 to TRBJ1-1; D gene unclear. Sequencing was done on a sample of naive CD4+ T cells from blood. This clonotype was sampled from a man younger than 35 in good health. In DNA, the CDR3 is TGCAGACCCGACAAGGGCACTGAAGCTTTCTTT. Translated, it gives CRPDKGTEAFF.